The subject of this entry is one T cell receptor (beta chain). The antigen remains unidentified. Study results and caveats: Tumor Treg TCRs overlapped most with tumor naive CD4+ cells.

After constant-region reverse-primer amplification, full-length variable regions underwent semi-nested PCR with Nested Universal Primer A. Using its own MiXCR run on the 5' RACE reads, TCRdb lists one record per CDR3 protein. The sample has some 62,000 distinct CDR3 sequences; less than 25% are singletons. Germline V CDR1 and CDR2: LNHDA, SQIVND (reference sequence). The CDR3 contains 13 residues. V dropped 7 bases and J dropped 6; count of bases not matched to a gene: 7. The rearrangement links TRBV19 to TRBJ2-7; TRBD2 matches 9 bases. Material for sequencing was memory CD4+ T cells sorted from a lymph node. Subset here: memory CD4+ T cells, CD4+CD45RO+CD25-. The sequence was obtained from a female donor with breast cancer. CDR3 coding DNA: TGTGCCAGTAAACAGCGGGGGGAGTTCGAGCAGTACTTC. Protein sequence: CASKQRGEFEQYF.